This entry lists 3 T cell receptor beta chains sequenced from one sample in a study of blood T cell repertoires in COVID-19. Clones were sequenced by immunoSEQ multiplex PCR, and TCRdb holds only the in-frame ones, with some missing. In the table there are more than 200,000 clones, 86% of which are singletons. The sample was peripheral blood. These receptor sequences come from a man aged 45-65 years with COVID-19, enrolled during active disease.

This clone occurred a few times. The rearrangement links TRBV6-5 to TRBJ1-4; 7 bases agree with TRBD1. Germline values: CDR1 MNHEY, CDR2 SVGAGI. The CDR3 consists of 14 residues. The trim removed 7 bases at V and 2 bases at J, leaving 4 bases unmatched. This chain's CDR3 is CASTLGQTNEKLFF. DNA of the CDR3: TGTGCCAGCACCTTGGGACAGACTAATGAAAAACTGTTTTTT.

This rearrangement joins TRBV12-5 to TRBJ2-1, with D possibly matching TRBD2 (6 bases). Trimming stripped 1 base from V and 4 bases from J, with 11 bases between. The CDR3 has 15 amino acids. Germline CDR1 LGHNT, CDR2 FRNRAP. The CDR3 loop is CASGLDGRVYNEQFF. The CDR3, as DNA: TGTGCTAGTGGTTTGGACGGGAGAGTTTACAATGAGCAGTTCTTC.

The rearrangement joins TRBV9 to TRBJ1-2; weak D call: TRBD1 (5 bases). Trimming cost V 0 bases and J 5 bases, with 11 bases left between them. CDR3 length: 14 amino acids. Germline lookup yields CDR1 SGDLS and CDR2 YYNGEE. CDR3 coding DNA: TGTGCCAGCAGCGTAGGACCGGGGGAGTATGGCTACACCTTC. As protein: CASSVGPGEYGYTF.